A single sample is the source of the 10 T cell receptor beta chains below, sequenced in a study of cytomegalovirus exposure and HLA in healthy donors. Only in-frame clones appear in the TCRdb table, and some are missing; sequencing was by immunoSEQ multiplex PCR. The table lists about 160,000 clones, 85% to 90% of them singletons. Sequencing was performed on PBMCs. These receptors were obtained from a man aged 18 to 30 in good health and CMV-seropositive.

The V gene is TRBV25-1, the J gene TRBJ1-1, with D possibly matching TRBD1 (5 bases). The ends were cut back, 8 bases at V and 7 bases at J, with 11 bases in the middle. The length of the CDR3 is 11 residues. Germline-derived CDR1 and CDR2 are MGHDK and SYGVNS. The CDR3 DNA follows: TGTGCCAGCCGGCAGGGTATTGAAGCTTTCTTT. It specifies CASRQGIEAFF.

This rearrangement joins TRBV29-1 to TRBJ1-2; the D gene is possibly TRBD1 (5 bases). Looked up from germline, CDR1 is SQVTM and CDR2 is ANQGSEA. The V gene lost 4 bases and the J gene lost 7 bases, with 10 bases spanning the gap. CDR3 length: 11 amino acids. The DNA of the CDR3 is TGCAGCGTTGCCGGGGGATTTGGCTACACCTTC. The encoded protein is CSVAGGFGYTF. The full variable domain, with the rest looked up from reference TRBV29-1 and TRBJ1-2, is SAVISQKPSRDICQRGTSLTIQCQVDSQVTMMFWYRQQPGQSLTLIATANQGSEATYESGFVIDKFPISRPNLTFSTLTVSNMSPEDSSIYLCSVAGGFGYTFGSGTRLTVV.

The CDR3 here is CASSESGGPNEQYF. Written as DNA, the CDR3 is TGCGCCAGCAGTGAGTCGGGAGGGCCGAACGAGCAGTACTTC. The chain links TRBV10-1 to TRBJ2-7, with 7 bases that match TRBD2. CDR1 and CDR2 (germline): WNHNN, SYGVQD (reference sequence). V shed 0 bases and J 5 bases; nucleotides not matched to a gene: 4. There are 14 residues in the CDR3.

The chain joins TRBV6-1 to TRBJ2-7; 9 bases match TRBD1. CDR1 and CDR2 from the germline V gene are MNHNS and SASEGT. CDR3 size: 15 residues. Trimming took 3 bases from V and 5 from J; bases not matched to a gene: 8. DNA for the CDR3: TGTGCCAGCAGTGAGCTACAGGGGGCGATCGACGAGCAGTACTTC. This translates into CASSELQGAIDEQYF.

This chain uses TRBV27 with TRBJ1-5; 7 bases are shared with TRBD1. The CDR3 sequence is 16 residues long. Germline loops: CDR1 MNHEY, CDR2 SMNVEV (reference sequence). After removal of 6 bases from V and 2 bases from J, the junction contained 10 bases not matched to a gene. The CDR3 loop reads CASRPRQGLGNQPQHF. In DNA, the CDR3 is TGTGCCAGCAGACCTCGACAGGGATTAGGCAATCAGCCCCAGCATTTT.

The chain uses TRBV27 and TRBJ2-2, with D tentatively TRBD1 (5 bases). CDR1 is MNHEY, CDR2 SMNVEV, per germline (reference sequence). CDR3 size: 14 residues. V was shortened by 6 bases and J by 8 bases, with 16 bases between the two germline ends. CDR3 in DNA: TGTGCCAGCAGCCTGAACCTTAACAGGGGGGAGCTGTTTTTT. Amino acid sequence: CASSLNLNRGELFF.

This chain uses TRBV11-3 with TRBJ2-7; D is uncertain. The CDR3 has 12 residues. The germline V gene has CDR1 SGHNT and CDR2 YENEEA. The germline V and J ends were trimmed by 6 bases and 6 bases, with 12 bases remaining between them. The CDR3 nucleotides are TGTGCCAGCAGAAAAAGACTCTGCGAGCAGTACTTC. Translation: CASRKRLCEQYF.

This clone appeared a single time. In nucleotides, the CDR3 is TGTGCCAGCAGTCGCATAGGGGGCGAGACCCAGTACTTC. This encodes CASSRIGGETQYF. V gene TRBV27 combines with J gene TRBJ2-5; 7 positions match TRBD1. The CDR3 sequence is 13 residues long. Trimming removed 5 bases from V and 5 bases from J; junction bases left unmatched: 5. Germline CDR1 and CDR2: MNHEY and SMNVEV (reference sequence).

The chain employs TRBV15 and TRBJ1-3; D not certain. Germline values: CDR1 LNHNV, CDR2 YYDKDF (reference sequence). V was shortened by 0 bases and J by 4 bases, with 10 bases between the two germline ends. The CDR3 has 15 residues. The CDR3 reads CATSRDRVEGNTIYF. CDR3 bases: TGTGCCACCAGCAGAGATCGGGTCGAAGGAAACACCATATATTTT.

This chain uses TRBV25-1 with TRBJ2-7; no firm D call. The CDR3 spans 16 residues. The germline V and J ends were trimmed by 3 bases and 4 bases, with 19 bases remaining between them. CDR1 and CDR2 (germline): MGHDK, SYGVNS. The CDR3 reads CASSDTFPGKTYEQYF. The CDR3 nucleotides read TGTGCCAGCAGTGACACTTTTCCCGGTAAAACTTACGAGCAGTACTTC.